One sample yielded the 6 T cell receptor beta chains listed below, sequenced in a study of tumor-infiltrating lymphocytes in primary liver carcinoma. Unsorted bulk tissue (roughly 19-31 mg) underwent RNA and DNA co-extraction. Total RNA amounting to 500 ng was the source from which TCR beta cDNA was made with a constant-region primer. Generation of the TCR beta libraries relied on three nested multiplex PCR rounds using slightly modified ARM-PCR. A C-beta reverse primer and TRBV1-TRBV30 forward primers served in each of the first two PCR rounds, at approximately 10 cycles apiece. TCRdb fed the multiplex PCR reads into MiXCR, producing one record per CDR3 protein. This sample carries approximately 76,000 distinct CDR3 sequences, 65% to 75% of them seen once, and the ten largest clones take roughly an eighth. The specimen sequenced was liver tumor tissue from sampling region 4. Subset reported: tumor region T4, right-lateral pole. These TCRs come from a woman aged 55-75 years with primary liver carcinoma and hepatitis B virus infection.

In regard to this clonotype: No conserved phenylalanine or tryptophan ends this CDR3, so it is likely a read error. This rearrangement joins TRBV12-3 or TRBV12-4 to TRBJ2-7; TRBD2 matches 8 bases. V gave up 2 bases and J gave up 9 bases; unmatched junction bases: 6. The CDR3 extends over 13 amino acids. The CDR3 is CASSLTSGITQYL. CDR3 DNA sequence: TGTGCCAGCAGTTTAACTAGCGGTATCACGCAGTACCTC.

For this clonotype: This may come from a read error, since a much larger clone is one base off. The genes are TRBV28 and TRBJ2-3; no clear D. Germline CDR1 MDHEN, CDR2 SYDVKM. The CDR3 extends over 12 amino acids. CDR3 sequence reads: CAGSEGPDTQYF. In nucleotides, the CDR3 is TGTGCCGGCAGTGAAGGCCCAGATACGCAGTATTTT.

V gene TRBV5-5 combines with J gene TRBJ2-7; D is uncertain. The CDR3 length is 16 residues. V lost 10 bases to trimming and J lost 0 bases, with 23 bases between them. The germline CDR1 and CDR2 sequences are SGHKS and YYEKEE (reference sequence). The DNA of the CDR3 is TGTGCCGGCACCCTAACGGGTTCAACGCTCTCCTACGAGCAGTACTTC. Protein product: CAGTLTGSTLSYEQYF.

A note on this clonotype: Given the absence of the conserved phenylalanine or tryptophan at the CDR3 end, a read error is likely. The chain uses TRBV29-1 and TRBJ1-2, with D tentatively TRBD1 (5 bases). CDR1 is SQVTM and CDR2 is ANQGSEA in the germline V gene. The CDR3 contains 11 residues. The V and J ends lost 7 bases and 6 bases respectively, with 12 bases between them. This CDR3 is CSAEGRDGYTI. CDR3 bases: TGCAGCGCTGAGGGGCGGGATGGCTACACCATC.

This clonotype was detected many times. This chain links TRBV5-1 with TRBJ1-4; 8 nucleotides line up with TRBD1. Germline CDR1 reads SGHRS; CDR2 reads YFSETQ. This CDR3 region has 15 residues. V was pared by 3 bases and J by 6 bases, with 7 bases of the junction left unmatched. CDR3: CASSSLTGGDEKLFF. CDR3 nucleotides: TGCGCCAGCAGCTCCCTAACAGGGGGAGATGAAAAACTGTTTTTT.

This chain links TRBV5-1 with TRBJ2-1, with 13 bases identical to TRBD2. The germline gives CDR1 SGHRS, CDR2 YFSETQ. The CDR3 consists of 15 residues. The ends lost 4 bases at V and 11 bases at J; junction bases unmatched: 9. This CDR3 reads CASSPGTSGTDQQFF. The CDR3 nucleotides read TGCGCCAGCAGCCCCGGGACTAGCGGGACCGATCAGCAGTTCTTC.